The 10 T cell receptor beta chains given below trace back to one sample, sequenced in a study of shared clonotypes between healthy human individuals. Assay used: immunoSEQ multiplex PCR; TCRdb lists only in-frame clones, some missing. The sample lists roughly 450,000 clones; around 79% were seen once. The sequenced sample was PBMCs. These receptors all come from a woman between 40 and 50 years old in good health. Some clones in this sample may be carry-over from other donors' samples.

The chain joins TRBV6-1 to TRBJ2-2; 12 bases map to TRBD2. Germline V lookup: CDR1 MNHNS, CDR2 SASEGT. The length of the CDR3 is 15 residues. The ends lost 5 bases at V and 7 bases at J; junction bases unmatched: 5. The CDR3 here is CASSPLAGGSGELFF. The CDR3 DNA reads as TGTGCCAGCAGTCCACTAGCGGGAGGTAGCGGGGAGCTGTTTTTT.

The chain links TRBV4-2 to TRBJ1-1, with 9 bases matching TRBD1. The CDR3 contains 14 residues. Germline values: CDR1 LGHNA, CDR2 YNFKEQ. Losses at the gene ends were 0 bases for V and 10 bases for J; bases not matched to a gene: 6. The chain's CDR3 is CASSQDNRGRAAFF. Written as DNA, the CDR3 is TGTGCCAGCAGCCAAGATAACAGGGGGCGTGCAGCTTTCTTT.

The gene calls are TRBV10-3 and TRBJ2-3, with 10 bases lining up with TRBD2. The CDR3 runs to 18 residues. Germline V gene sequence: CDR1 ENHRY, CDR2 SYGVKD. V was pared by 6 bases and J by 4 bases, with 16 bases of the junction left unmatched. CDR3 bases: TGTGCCATCAGACCTGACTCCGGGCTAGCGGGAGTATCAGATACGCAGTATTTT. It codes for CAIRPDSGLAGVSDTQYF.

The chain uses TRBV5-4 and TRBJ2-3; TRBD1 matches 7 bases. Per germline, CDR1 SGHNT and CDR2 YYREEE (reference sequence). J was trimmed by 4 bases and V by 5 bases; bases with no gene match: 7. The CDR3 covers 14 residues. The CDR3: CASRFDRESDTQYF. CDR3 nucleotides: TGTGCCAGCAGATTTGACAGGGAATCAGATACGCAGTATTTT.

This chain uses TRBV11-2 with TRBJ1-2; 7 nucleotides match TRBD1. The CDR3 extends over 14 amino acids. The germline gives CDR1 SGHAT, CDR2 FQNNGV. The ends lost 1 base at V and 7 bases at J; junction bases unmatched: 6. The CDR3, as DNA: TGTGCCAGCAGCTTAGTGGGTACAGGGGTTGGCTACACCTTC. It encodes CASSLVGTGVGYTF.

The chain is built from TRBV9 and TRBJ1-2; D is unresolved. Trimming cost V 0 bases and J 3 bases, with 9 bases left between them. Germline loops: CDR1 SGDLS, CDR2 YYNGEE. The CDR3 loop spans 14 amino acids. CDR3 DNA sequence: TGTGCCAGCAGCGTAGCACAGAAAGACTATGGCTACACCTTC. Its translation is CASSVAQKDYGYTF. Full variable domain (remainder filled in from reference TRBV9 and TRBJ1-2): DSGVTQTPKHLITATGQRVTLRCSPRSGDLSVYWYQQSLDQGLQFLIQYYNGEERAKGNILERFSAQQFPDLHSELNLSSLELGDSALYFCASSVAQKDYGYTFGSGTRLTVV.

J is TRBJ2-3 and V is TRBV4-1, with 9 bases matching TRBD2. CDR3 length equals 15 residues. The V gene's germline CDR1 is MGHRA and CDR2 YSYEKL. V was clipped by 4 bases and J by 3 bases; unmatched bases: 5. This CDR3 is CASSLSGSPTDTQYF. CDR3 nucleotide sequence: TGCGCCAGCAGCCTTAGCGGGAGCCCGACAGATACGCAGTATTTT.

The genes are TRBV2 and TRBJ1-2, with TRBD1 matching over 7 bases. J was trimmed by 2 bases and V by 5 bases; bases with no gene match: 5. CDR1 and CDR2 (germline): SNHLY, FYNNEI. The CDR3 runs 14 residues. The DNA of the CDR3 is TGTGCCAGCAGTACGGGACAGCTAAACTATGGCTACACCTTC. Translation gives CASSTGQLNYGYTF.

CDR3 protein: CAWSATTLMGGKARAYEQYF. CDR3 bases: TGTGCCTGGAGTGCCACCACCCTCATGGGCGGGAAGGCGAGAGCCTACGAGCAGTACTTC. This chain joins TRBV30 and TRBJ2-7; TRBD2 might be the D (6 bases). V dropped 1 base and J dropped 2 bases, with 30 bases sitting between them. The CDR3 is 20 amino acids. The germline V gene encodes CDR1 GTSNPN and CDR2 SVGIG (reference sequence).

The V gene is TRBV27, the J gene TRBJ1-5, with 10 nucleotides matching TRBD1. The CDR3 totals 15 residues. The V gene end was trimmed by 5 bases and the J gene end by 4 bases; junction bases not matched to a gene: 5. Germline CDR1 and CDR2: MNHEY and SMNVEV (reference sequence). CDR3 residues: CASSKTGGANQPQHF. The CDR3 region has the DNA TGTGCCAGCAGTAAGACAGGGGGCGCAAATCAGCCCCAGCATTTT.